These 28 T cell receptor beta chains originate from one sample sequenced in a study of cytomegalovirus exposure and HLA in healthy donors. Amplification used 60 Vbeta primers and 13 Jbeta primers. Using immunoSEQ multiplex PCR, the repertoire was profiled, and TCRdb retains in-frame clones only, with some absent. Of tens of thousands of clones listed, 65% to 70% are singletons. Sequenced sample: PBMCs. These receptors were obtained from a male donor in good health and CMV-seropositive.

The J gene is TRBJ1-5, the V gene TRBV9; tentative D call: TRBD1 (5 bases). V lost 8 bases, J lost 0 bases, and 24 bases lay in between. Germline V lookup: CDR1 SGDLS, CDR2 YYNGEE. The CDR3 sequence is 18 residues long. CDR3 amino acids: CARSKGADKAYSNQPQHF. CDR3 sequence (DNA): TGTGCCAGGTCTAAAGGGGCAGATAAAGCTTATAGCAATCAGCCCCAGCATTTT.

The chain is built from TRBV18 and TRBJ2-4; possible D gene TRBD1, 6 bases. V lost 3 bases to trimming and J lost 7 bases, with 16 bases between them. Germline-derived CDR1 and CDR2 are KGHSH and LQKENI. The CDR3 is made up of 15 amino acids. The CDR3 DNA reads as TGTGCCAGCTCACCCCAGAACAGGGAGAGGAACATTCAGTACTTC. It codes for CASSPQNRERNIQYF.

This rearrangement joins TRBV10-1 to TRBJ2-3; the match to TRBD2 covers 9 bases. Germline lookup yields CDR1 WNHNN and CDR2 SYGVQD (reference sequence). The V gene end was trimmed by 6 bases and the J gene end by 4 bases; junction bases not matched to a gene: 5. CDR3 length equals 14 residues. The CDR3 is CASSLAGVPDTQYF. CDR3 DNA: TGCGCCAGCAGCTTAGCGGGAGTCCCAGATACGCAGTATTTT.

The sample holds a few counts of this clone. The V call is TRBV7-2, the J call TRBJ2-3; 9 bases agree with TRBD1. Germline CDR1 reads SGHTA; CDR2 reads FQGNSA. The V segment lost 2 bases and the J segment 6 bases; nucleotides outside the gene matches: 6. This CDR3 contains 15 residues. The CDR3 DNA reads TGTGCCAGCAGCTTAAGTACAGGGGGCGCTGATACGCAGTATTTT. As protein: CASSLSTGGADTQYF.

J is TRBJ2-1 and V is TRBV11-2; D possibly corresponds to TRBD2 (5 bases). Trimming took 6 bases from V and 0 from J, leaving 12 bases between them. The CDR3 runs 15 residues. Looked up from germline, CDR1 is SGHAT and CDR2 is FQNNGV. The CDR3 sequence is CASRRAQNSYNEQFF. The CDR3 bases are TGTGCCAGCAGGCGGGCGCAGAACTCCTACAATGAGCAGTTCTTC.

This chain uses TRBV2 with TRBJ2-5; the D gene is possibly TRBD1 (6 bases). Germline V gene lookup returns CDR1 SNHLY and CDR2 FYNNEI. The CDR3 contains 12 residues. V was trimmed by 6 bases and J by 9 bases, leaving 14 bases between them. In nucleotides, the CDR3 is TGTGCCAGCAGGGGGCCAGGGGATGCCCAGTACTTC. Its protein product is CASRGPGDAQYF. Based on the CDR3 plus reference TRBV2 and TRBJ2-5, the full variable domain is EPEVTQTPSHQVTQMGQEVILRCVPISNHLYFYWYRQILGQKVEFLVSFYNNEISEKSEIFDDQFSVERPDGSNFTLKIRSTKLEDSAMYFCASRGPGDAQYFGPGTRLLVL.

The chain joins TRBV7-9 to TRBJ1-2; TRBD1 might be the D (5 bases). The CDR3 runs 13 residues. The V and J ends lost 2 bases and 4 bases respectively, with 8 bases between them. Looked up from germline, CDR1 is SEHNR and CDR2 is FQNEAQ (reference sequence). For the CDR3, the DNA is TGTGCCAGCAGCTTACAGGGTAGCTATGGCTACACCTTC. Translation gives CASSLQGSYGYTF.

V gene TRBV18 combines with J gene TRBJ1-1, with D possibly being TRBD1 (5 bases). The CDR3 length is 14 residues. Deletions cut 5 bases from V and 3 bases from J, with 13 bases between. Germline V gene sequence: CDR1 KGHSH, CDR2 LQKENI. In DNA, the CDR3 is TGTGCCAGCTCATCGAGCCGGGGGGACACTGAAGCTTTCTTT. Translating it yields CASSSSRGDTEAFF.

This rearrangement joins TRBV2 to TRBJ1-5, with a weak D call TRBD1 (6 bases). V lost 7 bases and J lost 0, with 25 bases in between. In germline, CDR1 is SNHLY, CDR2 FYNNEI. The CDR3 is 19 amino acids. The CDR3 sequence: CASTRHSGVGMDSNQPQHF. CDR3 DNA: TGTGCCAGCACTCGACATTCAGGGGTGGGTATGGATAGCAATCAGCCCCAGCATTTT.

Details on this clone: The junction does not match germline at one end; this may be a read error. V gene TRBV7-9 combines with J gene TRBJ2-1; the match to TRBD2 covers 8 bases. This CDR3 has 16 amino acids. Germline lookup yields CDR1 SEHNR and CDR2 FQNEAQ (reference sequence). The CDR3 is CSSSSSSSGGLNEQFF. The CDR3 DNA follows: TGTTCCAGCAGCTCCTCTTCAAGCGGGGGCCTTAATGAGCAGTTCTTC.

This chain uses TRBV6-1 with TRBJ1-2; 7 nucleotides align to TRBD1. CDR3 size: 14 residues. V dropped 2 bases and J dropped 4; count of bases not matched to a gene: 4. Looked up from germline, CDR1 is MNHNS and CDR2 is SASEGT. CDR3 protein: CASSESGQFYGYTF. The CDR3 bases are TGTGCCAGCAGTGAATCGGGACAGTTCTATGGCTACACCTTC.

The chain joins TRBV7-9 to TRBJ1-5; maybe TRBD1 (5 bases). Germline V CDR1 and CDR2: SEHNR, FQNEAQ (reference sequence). The germline V and J ends were trimmed by 6 bases and 1 base, with 13 bases remaining between them. The CDR3 contains 15 residues. The CDR3 DNA reads TGTGCCAGCAGTCCGGACACGACCAGCAATCAGCCCCAGCATTTT. This sequence encodes CASSPDTTSNQPQHF.

Remarks on this clone: Other nucleotide sequences in the sample specify the same CDR3. The chain joins TRBV5-1 to TRBJ2-2; possibly TRBD1 for D (5 bases). Germline assignment: CDR1 SGHRS and CDR2 YFSETQ. The V and J ends lost 5 bases and 0 bases respectively, with 11 bases between them. This CDR3 has 15 amino acids. The CDR3 DNA reads as TGCGCCAGCAGTTTAAGGGGCGCGAACACCGGGGAGCTGTTTTTT. It encodes CASSLRGANTGELFF. Using reference TRBV5-1 and TRBJ2-2 for the parts outside the CDR3, the full variable domain is KAGVTQTPRYLIKTRGQQVTLSCSPISGHRSVSWYQQTPGQGLQFLFEYFSETQRNKGNFPGRFSGRQFSNSRSEMNVSTLELGDSALYLCASSLRGANTGELFFGEGSRLTVL.

This chain links TRBV7-7 with TRBJ2-5; the D is unclear. The V and J ends lost 1 base and 0 bases respectively, with 3 bases between them. CDR3 length: 13 amino acids. Germline CDR1 SSHAT, CDR2 FNYEAQ (reference sequence). The CDR3 DNA is TGTGCCAGCAGCTTAGTCAACCAAGAGACCCAGTACTTC. Protein sequence: CASSLVNQETQYF.

The rearrangement uses TRBV15 and TRBJ2-5, with D possibly being TRBD1 (5 bases). CDR1 and CDR2 (germline): LNHNV, YYDKDF (reference sequence). The length of the CDR3 is 14 residues. The V and J ends lost 2 bases and 0 bases respectively, with 7 bases between them. In nucleotides, the CDR3 is TGTGCCACCAGCAGACCGACAGACCAAGAGACCCAGTACTTC. Translated, it gives CATSRPTDQETQYF.

The chain uses TRBV5-1 and TRBJ2-7; D perhaps matches TRBD1 (6 bases). V was clipped by 0 bases and J by 3 bases, with 16 bases between them. The CDR3 totals 16 residues. Germline V lookup: CDR1 SGHRS, CDR2 YFSETQ. In DNA, the CDR3 is TGCGCCAGCAGCTTGGTTCGCGGGCCAGGGGTCTACGAGCAGTACTTC. It translates to CASSLVRGPGVYEQYF.

This clone was detected once. The rearrangement links TRBV25-1 to TRBJ2-6; unclear D gene. Deletions cut 5 bases from V and 1 base from J, with 3 bases between. Germline CDR1 and CDR2: MGHDK and SYGVNS. This CDR3 contains 13 residues. The CDR3 DNA follows: TGTGCCAGCAGTCCTTCTGGGGCCAACGTCCTGACTTTC. Amino acids: CASSPSGANVLTF.

In its sample, this clone was seen a few times. The gene calls are TRBV9 and TRBJ2-3, with D possibly being TRBD2 (6 bases). V was shortened by 1 base and J by 0 bases, with 9 bases between the two germline ends. Germline CDR1 is SGDLS and CDR2 is YYNGEE. The CDR3 consists of 15 residues. CDR3 amino acids: CASSVSAGSTDTQYF. Here the CDR3 DNA reads TGTGCCAGCAGCGTATCGGCGGGAAGCACAGATACGCAGTATTTT.

This chain links TRBV21-1 with TRBJ1-2. TRBV21-1 constitutes a pseudogene. This CDR3 is 17 amino acids long. The chain's CDR3 is CASSKELEAGSNYGYTF. CDR3 DNA sequence: TGTGCCAGCAGCAAAGAGCTGGAAGCGGGATCCAACTATGGCTACACCTTC.

The J gene is TRBJ1-2, the V gene TRBV4-1, with 7 bases fitting TRBD1. Germline-derived CDR1 and CDR2 are MGHRA and YSYEKL. This CDR3 spans 15 amino acids. V gave up 3 bases and J gave up 2 bases; unmatched junction bases: 6. For the CDR3, the DNA is TGCGCCAGCAGCCAGGATGGACAGGCGAACTATGGCTACACCTTC. Residues: CASSQDGQANYGYTF.

This clone was recorded only once. The rearrangement joins TRBV4-3 to TRBJ2-5, with 9 bases fitting TRBD1. Germline V gene data show CDR1 as LGHNA and CDR2 as YSLEER. CDR3 length: 17 residues. J was trimmed by 4 bases and V by 0 bases; bases with no gene match: 9. CDR3 in DNA: TGCGCCAGCAGCCAAGATTATCGGGGACAGGGTGGAGAGACCCAGTACTTC. It is translated as CASSQDYRGQGGETQYF.

This clone was seen a handful of times. The CDR3 spells CASSYSMGQGGNEQFF. CDR3 in DNA: TGTGCCAGCAGTTACTCGATGGGACAGGGCGGCAATGAGCAGTTCTTC. The chain is built from TRBV6-5 and TRBJ2-1; 9 bases line up with TRBD1. V shed 0 bases, J shed 6 bases, and the junction held 6 bases outside the gene matches. There are 16 residues in the CDR3. CDR1 is MNHEY, CDR2 SVGAGI, per germline.

The gene calls are TRBV19 and TRBJ2-3; D remains unclear. Deletions cut 7 bases from V and 0 bases from J, with 17 bases between. The CDR3 consists of 16 residues. Germline CDR1 and CDR2: LNHDA and SQIVND (reference sequence). The CDR3 DNA follows: TGTGCCAGTACCCCTGAGCCGAATCCTAGCACAGATACGCAGTATTTT. Translated, it gives CASTPEPNPSTDTQYF.

This clone was observed a few times. The CDR3 region has the DNA TGTGCCAGCAGCCGGGGACTAGCGGGGGGAAGGGGGGAGCTGTTTTTT. This encodes CASSRGLAGGRGELFF. The rearrangement joins TRBV7-3 to TRBJ2-2; 15 positions agree with TRBD2. With V trimmed by 5 bases and J by 8 bases, 6 bases remained unmatched. Germline V CDR1 and CDR2: SGHTA, FQGTGA. The CDR3 sequence is 16 residues long.

The chain recombines TRBV4-1 with TRBJ1-1; D possibly corresponds to TRBD1 (5 bases). The V end lost 5 bases, the J end lost 1 base, and 11 bases lay between the germline ends. In germline, CDR1 is MGHRA, CDR2 YSYEKL. The CDR3 loop spans 14 amino acids. Here the CDR3 DNA reads TGCGCCAGCAGCTCCAGGGCAAGGAACACTGAAGCTTTCTTT. Translating gives CASSSRARNTEAFF.

The chain recombines TRBV5-4 with TRBJ2-6; TRBD1 is a possible D gene (5 bases). V lost 1 base and J 2 bases, leaving 7 bases between the germline ends. The CDR3 runs 15 residues. CDR1 and CDR2 (germline): SGHNT, YYREEE (reference sequence). The CDR3 region is CASSLSGTGANVLTF. As DNA, the CDR3 is TGTGCCAGCAGCTTGTCAGGGACTGGGGCCAACGTCCTGACTTTC.

The chain carries TRBV5-1 and TRBJ2-6; 8 bases are shared with TRBD1. The CDR3 consists of 16 residues. V trimming: 5 bases; J trimming: 0 bases; junction bases outside the gene matches: 4. Per the germline V gene, CDR1 is SGHRS and CDR2 is YFSETQ. CDR3 residues: CASRPGGSSGANVLTF. CDR3 DNA sequence: TGCGCCAGCAGGCCAGGGGGCAGCTCTGGGGCCAACGTCCTGACTTTC.

This clone was picked up a small number of times. This sequence joins TRBV28 and TRBJ2-1; tentatively, D is TRBD1 (6 bases). The V gene's germline CDR1 is MDHEN and CDR2 SYDVKM. The CDR3 contains 16 residues. The V end lost 2 bases, the J end lost 6 bases, and 17 bases lay between the germline ends. CDR3 in amino acids: CASSLGFGQITNEQFF. The CDR3 nucleotides read TGTGCCAGCAGTTTAGGATTCGGACAGATCACCAATGAGCAGTTCTTC.